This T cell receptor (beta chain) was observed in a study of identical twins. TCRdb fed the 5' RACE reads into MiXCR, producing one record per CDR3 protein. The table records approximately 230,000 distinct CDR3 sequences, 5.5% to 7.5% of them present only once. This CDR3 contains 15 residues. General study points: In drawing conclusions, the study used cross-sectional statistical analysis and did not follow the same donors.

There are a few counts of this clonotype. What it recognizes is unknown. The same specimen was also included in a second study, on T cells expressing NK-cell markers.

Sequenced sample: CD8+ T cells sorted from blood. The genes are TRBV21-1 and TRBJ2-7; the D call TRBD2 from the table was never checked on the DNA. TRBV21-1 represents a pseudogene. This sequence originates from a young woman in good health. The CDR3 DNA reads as TGTGCCAGCTCCTGGGGACTAGCGGGAGTGGACGAGCAGTACTTC. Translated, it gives CASSWGLAGVDEQYF.